The entry that follows covers one TCR beta chain sequence. This specimen belongs to a study of blood T cell repertoires in COVID-19. On the study more broadly: Sites across the United States, Italy and Spain contributed samples from acute and convalescent COVID-19. Sources were T cells, B-cell-depleted T cells, or PBMCs; the material itself was cDNA or gDNA.

The germline gives CDR1 SGHRS, CDR2 YFSETQ. This CDR3 is 15 amino acids long. The V and J ends lost 1 base and 0 bases respectively, with 9 bases between them. Authors' methods: Researchers report that nucleated cell counts were estimated from reference gene primer amplification. Here immunoSEQ multiplex PCR was the method, and the copy in TCRdb shows in-frame clones only, minus some. V and J calls and clone size are given by that table; D and trimming were obtained from the DNA. The table shows about 30,000 clones, with 65% to 90% occurring only once. Sequencing was done on a sample of peripheral blood. This TCR was recovered from a man aged 55 to 69 with active COVID-19. V is TRBV5-1 and J is TRBJ2-3; D uncertain. CDR3 in amino acids: CASSLIPQSTDTQYF. CDR3 nucleotides: TGCGCCAGCAGCTTGATTCCCCAGAGCACAGATACGCAGTATTTT.